Shown below are 22 T cell receptor beta chains from a single sample sequenced in a study of T cells in Graves' hyperthyroidism and ophthalmopathy. The TCR beta CDR3 regions underwent amplification using RNA transcripts as the source. A first-round RT-PCR of the TCR CDR3 used the HTBI primer set. MiXCR was run by TCRdb on the multiplex PCR reads, yielding one entry per CDR3 protein. Found here are roughly 380,000 distinct CDR3 sequences, approximately 13% of them singletons; the top ten hold less than 25%. The specimen was blood. These receptors were collected from a man under 40 with Graves' hyperthyroidism that later progressed to Graves' ophthalmopathy.

This clonotype occurred many times. This chain joins TRBV2 and TRBJ2-5, with TRBD2 matching 14 bases. The CDR3 consists of 15 residues. J gave up 4 bases and V 7 bases, and 5 bases lay outside the gene matches. Germline loops: CDR1 SNHLY, CDR2 FYNNEI. CDR3: CASTPGTSGGETQYF. CDR3 in DNA: TGTGCCAGCACTCCCGGGACTAGCGGGGGAGAGACCCAGTACTTC.

The chain couples TRBV6-5 to TRBJ1-6; D remains ambiguous. This CDR3 contains 15 residues. The ends were cut back, 3 bases at V and 3 bases at J, with 9 bases in the middle. Germline lookup yields CDR1 MNHEY and CDR2 SVGAGI. This CDR3 reads CASSYRQIYNSPLHF. The CDR3 bases are TGTGCCAGCAGTTATAGGCAGATCTATAATTCACCCCTCCACTTT.

This clonotype was seen at least ten times. This sequence joins TRBV6-1 and TRBJ2-7; TRBD1 is a possible D gene (5 bases). The CDR3 has 17 residues. Germline V CDR1 and CDR2: MNHNS, SASEGT. Deletions cut 8 bases from V and 0 bases from J, with 23 bases between. DNA of the CDR3: TGTGCCAGCGAAAAAGTCAAGGGGCAGACAAGCTCCTACGAGCAGTACTTC. Encoded protein: CASEKVKGQTSSYEQYF.

The gene calls are TRBV2 and TRBJ2-7; TRBD2 is a possible D gene (6 bases). Trimming stripped 10 bases from V and 4 bases from J, with 17 bases between. Germline loops: CDR1 SNHLY, CDR2 FYNNEI. The CDR3 is 13 residues long. The CDR3 spells CAITGFGTYEQYF. CDR3 nucleotides: TGTGCCATAACAGGATTTGGGACTTACGAGCAGTACTTC.

The V gene is TRBV4-1, the J gene TRBJ2-3; 7 bases are shared with TRBD2. Trimming removed 1 base from V and 4 bases from J; junction bases left unmatched: 2. Per the germline V gene, CDR1 is MGHRA and CDR2 is YSYEKL. The CDR3 extends over 14 amino acids. The CDR3, as DNA: TGCGCCAGCAGCCAAGCTCGGGGGGCAGATACGCAGTATTTT. As protein: CASSQARGADTQYF.

This clonotype was detected many times. V is TRBV30 and J is TRBJ2-6; no clear D gene. V gave up 0 bases and J gave up 2 bases, with 14 bases separating them. CDR1 is GTSNPN, CDR2 SVGIG, per germline (reference sequence). This CDR3 has 17 residues. CDR3 protein: CAWSVSGFGTGANVLTF. Here the CDR3 DNA reads TGTGCCTGGAGTGTAAGTGGTTTTGGTACTGGGGCCAACGTCCTGACTTTC. Full variable domain (missing parts from reference TRBV30 and TRBJ2-6): SQTIHQWPATLVQPVGSPLSLECTVEGTSNPNLYWYRQAAGRGLQLLFYSVGIGQISSEVPQNLSASRPQDRQFILSSKKLLLSDSGFYLCAWSVSGFGTGANVLTFGAGSRLTVL.

The chain uses TRBV3-1 and TRBJ1-4, with 7 nucleotides matching TRBD1. Losses at the gene ends were 4 bases for V and 3 bases for J; bases not matched to a gene: 11. The germline V gene has CDR1 LGHDT and CDR2 YNNKEL (reference sequence). The CDR3 consists of 17 residues. The CDR3 nucleotides read TGTGCCAGCAGCCGTAAACAGGGGATGCTGGCTAATGAAAAACTGTTTTTT. Translated, it gives CASSRKQGMLANEKLFF.

The table lists this clonotype with a few counts. The rearrangement uses TRBV19 and TRBJ2-5, with 11 nucleotides matching TRBD2. Germline V gene data show CDR1 as LNHDA and CDR2 as SQIVND (reference sequence). V lost 5 bases and J lost 2; bases outside the gene matches: 7. This CDR3 spans 16 amino acids. The CDR3 loop is CASSSFRLAGQETQYF. The CDR3 DNA is TGTGCCAGTAGTTCCTTCCGACTAGCGGGACAAGAGACCCAGTACTTC.

The chain joins TRBV20-1 to TRBJ2-3; D call uncertain. This CDR3 region has 13 residues. V lost 1 base and J 0 bases, leaving 5 bases between the germline ends. Germline CDR1 and CDR2: DFQATT and SNEGSKA (reference sequence). DNA of the CDR3: TGCAGTGCTAGAGGGATAAGCACAGATACGCAGTATTTT. Its protein product is CSARGISTDTQYF.

Points on this clonotype: This could be a read error, since a much larger clone is one nucleotide away. The rearrangement joins TRBV20-1 to TRBJ2-7; weak D call: TRBD2 (6 bases). Germline CDR1 DFQATT, CDR2 SNEGSKA (reference sequence). The CDR3 is 16 amino acids. The ends were cut back, 6 bases at V and 3 bases at J, with 24 bases in the middle. The chain's CDR3 is CSATAGWRDAFYEQYF. The CDR3 DNA follows: TGCAGTGCCACCGCTGGGTGGCGGGACGCTTTCTACGAGCAGTACTTC.

This clonotype came up a few times. V is TRBV11-1 and J is TRBJ1-6; no reliable D call. Germline V gene lookup returns CDR1 SGHAT and CDR2 FQDESV (reference sequence). V shed 5 bases and J shed 6 bases, with 17 bases lying between them. The CDR3 is 16 residues long. The CDR3 region has the DNA TGTGCCAGCAGCCAGATCGGAGGGATGGGTAATTCACCCCTCCACTTT. This sequence encodes CASSQIGGMGNSPLHF. The variable domain in full, with the rest retrieved from reference TRBV11-1 and TRBJ1-6, is EAEVAQSPRYKITEKSQAVAFWCDPISGHATLYWYRQILGQGPELLVQFQDESVVDDSQLPKDRFSAERLKGVDSTLKIQPAELGDSAMYLCASSQIGGMGNSPLHFGNGTRLTVT.

The chain joins TRBV24-1 to TRBJ2-3, with D hard to call. Germline loops: CDR1 KGHDR, CDR2 SFDVKD. The CDR3 is 14 residues long. V was clipped by 3 bases and J by 4 bases, with 10 bases between them. CDR3 loop: CATSDEDMADTQYF. In DNA, the CDR3 is TGTGCCACCAGTGATGAGGATATGGCAGATACGCAGTATTTT.

This clonotype showed up many times. The chain joins TRBV5-1 to TRBJ1-2, with a tentative D call TRBD1 (5 bases). The germline V gene has CDR1 SGHRS and CDR2 YFSETQ. The CDR3 is made up of 12 amino acids. V dropped 4 bases and J dropped 5 bases, with 9 bases sitting between them. CDR3 coding DNA: TGCGCCAGCAGCGGGACTGTATATGGCTACACCTTC. Translation gives CASSGTVYGYTF.

This clonotype was recorded many times. The chain links TRBV6-1 to TRBJ1-1; D possibly corresponds to TRBD1 (5 bases). The CDR3 runs 13 residues. V shed 8 bases and J shed 5 bases, with 15 bases lying between them. CDR1 MNHNS and CDR2 SASEGT come from the germline V gene. The CDR3 is CASLWGGVTEAFF. The CDR3 coding sequence is TGTGCCAGCCTCTGGGGGGGGGTTACTGAAGCTTTCTTT.

DNA of the CDR3: TGCAGTGCTAGCACAGGCATGAACACTGAAGCTTTCTTT. The encoded protein is CSASTGMNTEAFF. This sequence joins TRBV20-1 and TRBJ1-1, with D maybe TRBD1 (5 bases). Trimming took 3 bases from V and 0 from J, leaving 8 bases between them. From germline, CDR1 is DFQATT and CDR2 SNEGSKA (reference sequence). The CDR3 is made up of 13 amino acids.

There are many counts of this clonotype. In nucleotides, the CDR3 is TGTGCCATCAGTGAGACAGTTAACACTGAAGCTTTCTTT. Translating it yields CAISETVNTEAFF. This chain connects TRBV10-3 to TRBJ1-1; D not resolved. CDR3 length equals 13 residues. Trimming stripped 2 bases from V and 2 bases from J, with 6 bases between. In germline, CDR1 is ENHRY, CDR2 SYGVKD.

There are many counts of this clonotype. The chain joins TRBV10-3 to TRBJ1-1; maybe TRBD1 (5 bases). Trimming took 8 bases from V and 0 from J, leaving 22 bases between them. CDR1 and CDR2 (germline): ENHRY, SYGVKD. The CDR3 extends over 17 amino acids. DNA of the CDR3: TGTGCCATCGGGCGACAAGGGACGAATTCAATGAACACTGAAGCTTTCTTT. It is translated as CAIGRQGTNSMNTEAFF.

This clonotype was observed at least ten times. This sequence joins TRBV11-2 and TRBJ1-3; D may be TRBD1 (5 bases). Per germline, CDR1 SGHAT and CDR2 FQNNGV. Trimming took off 2 bases at V and 0 bases at J, with 11 bases between the two ends. The CDR3 spans 16 residues. The CDR3: CASSLLQGRSGNTIYF. The CDR3 region has the DNA TGTGCCAGCAGCTTATTGCAGGGTCGCTCTGGAAACACCATATATTTT.

The rearrangement uses TRBV4-2 and TRBJ2-2; 7 nucleotides line up with TRBD1. Looked up from germline, CDR1 is LGHNA and CDR2 is YNFKEQ. Germline trimming cut 3 bases from V and 4 bases from J; bases unmatched to any gene: 11. The CDR3 spans 17 residues. The CDR3 is CASSHPQGDVSTGELFF. For the CDR3, the DNA is TGTGCCAGCAGCCATCCGCAGGGGGATGTAAGCACCGGGGAGCTGTTTTTT.

This chain connects TRBV6-5 to TRBJ1-2; perhaps TRBD1 as D (5 bases). CDR3 length equals 15 residues. V lost 6 bases to trimming and J lost 0 bases, with 14 bases between them. CDR1 MNHEY and CDR2 SVGAGI come from the germline V gene. The CDR3 is CASSYRTPANYGYTF. CDR3 nucleotide sequence: TGTGCCAGCAGCTACCGGACACCAGCTAACTATGGCTACACCTTC.

The V call is TRBV24-1, the J call TRBJ1-2, with D unresolved. Looked up from germline, CDR1 is KGHDR and CDR2 is SFDVKD. V lost 7 bases and J lost 5, with 13 bases in between. This CDR3 comprises 13 residues. CDR3 sequence reads: CATSPAYDYGYTF. In DNA form, the CDR3 reads TGTGCCACCAGCCCGGCCTACGATTATGGCTACACCTTC.

V and J are TRBV20-1 and TRBJ2-7; TRBD2 matches 8 bases. Germline V gives CDR1 DFQATT, CDR2 SNEGSKA (reference sequence). The V gene end was trimmed by 2 bases and the J gene end by 3 bases; junction bases not matched to a gene: 12. CDR3 size: 16 residues. The CDR3 protein is CSARTASGGNVYEQYF. The CDR3 coding sequence is TGCAGTGCTAGAACTGCGAGCGGGGGAAACGTCTACGAGCAGTACTTC.